One T cell receptor (beta chain) is described in this entry. The sample holds many counts of this clonotype. The antigen this receptor binds is unknown. Per-base qualities were not stored, and no clone one base away is much larger. Each patient had bone marrow sampled at the time of active disease. Ficoll-Hypaque density gradient centrifugation was used to isolate the bone marrow mononuclear cells. Myeloma plasma cells were removed and CD138-negative cells were collected by negative selection after labeling with CD138 magnetic microbeads on a MACS separator. Purity of the isolated cells was checked by flow cytometry on an Attune NxT using CD138 antibodies. Total RNA was extracted with TRIzol reagent and quantified with a NanoDrop spectrophotometer. For each patient, the CD138-negative bone marrow sample underwent paired RNA-seq and IR-seq. TCR libraries were built from roughly 370 ng RNA with the Immunoverse kit, using molecular barcoded adaptors covering alpha/delta and beta/gamma chains. TCR library preparation used the same RNA that was used for transcriptome sequencing. An Illumina HiSeq 4000 with 2 x 150 cycles was used to sequence the TCR libraries. Processing in the source paper ran as follows. MiXCR aligned TCR reads to human V, D, J and C references and assembled the aligned reads into CDR3 clonotypes, with quality filtering and error correction included. The tcR package in R was used to analyze clonotype counts and gene usage diversity. Raw mapping reads were checked after the RNA-seq reads had been mapped by STAR aligner version 2.5.3a onto the human GRCh37 genome. IR-seq fastq files were randomly downsampled with Seqtk 1.3 to test the effect of sequencing depth on detected clonotypes. In TCRdb, the public reads were trimmed at Q25 with fastp and aligned with MiXCR, with productive beta chains retained. Entries are consolidated by CDR3 protein sequence, retaining the most common genes and DNA. For this entry, the V and J calls and clone size follow TCRdb and not the study's own pipeline. Here the sample has tens of thousands of distinct CDR3 sequences; roughly a fifth occur a single time. The ten largest clones take up 11% to 15% of the sample.

There are 11 amino acids in the CDR3, from cysteine to phenylalanine inclusive. Solely the CDR3 DNA is kept, with 33 bases framed from the first base. V is reduced by 4 bases and J by 4 bases, leaving a spacing of 5 bases between them. CDR1 and CDR2 are drawn from the germline V gene: SGHDT, YYEEEE. The sample originates from a study of read filtering for tumor transcriptome and immune sequencing (dated by TCRdb to 2020 to 2022). With respect to the entire study: The cohort had 17 male and approximately 15 female patients with a mean age of roughly 62 years, ranging from roughly 45 to 80. By revised international staging, roughly 8 patients were R-ISS I, about 17 were R-ISS II and 6 or 7 were R-ISS III. Whole-transcriptome libraries were prepared with the TruSeq RNA Access Library Prep Kit after DNase treatment. Per sample, about 4.05 to 10.27 million TCR-region mapped reads were obtained with IR-seq, compared with only roughly 80 to 1273 with RNA-seq. Using the same bone marrow samples, the study compared TCR repertoires obtained by targeted immune repertoire sequencing with those obtained by bulk whole-transcriptome sequencing. One main goal was a read-filtering strategy for immune repertoire data, in particular deciding whether clonotypes backed by only one read should be removed. Results and caveats for the whole study, not just this receptor: IR-seq captured clonotypes at much higher depth and more reliably than RNA-seq, and smaller IR-seq throughput sufficed to identify most shared clonotypes. In IR-seq, around 80% of clonotypes but about 4% of total reads were represented by single-read clonotypes, whereas in RNA-seq, 74.6% of clonotypes and about 46% of reads were represented by single-read clonotypes. The correlation between IR-seq and RNA-seq shared clonotype proportions rose when single-read clonotypes were removed. Rather than purified T cells, the sorted CD138-negative fraction was a mixed bone marrow immune population.

The sequence derives from a donor aged 40 or over with multiple myeloma. The chain is made from TRBV5-6 and TRBJ1-1; the D gene cannot be named for sure. Sequencing was carried out using a population of CD138-negative cells sorted from bone marrow. In light of the paper, this sample's cell subset or site label describes: bone marrow mononuclear cells depleted of CD138+ plasma/myeloma cells by negative magnetic selection. The bases read TGTGCCAGCAGCCTCCGCACTGAAGCTTTCTTT. The translation is CASSLRTEAFF. The CDR3, completed at both ends by the reference TRBV5-6 and TRBJ1-1 genes, gives the full variable domain DAGVTQSPTHLIKTRGQQVTLRCSPKSGHDTVSWYQQALGQGPQFIFQYYEEEERQRGNFPDRFSGHQFPNYSSELNVNALLLGDSALYLCASSLRTEAFFGQGTRLTVV.